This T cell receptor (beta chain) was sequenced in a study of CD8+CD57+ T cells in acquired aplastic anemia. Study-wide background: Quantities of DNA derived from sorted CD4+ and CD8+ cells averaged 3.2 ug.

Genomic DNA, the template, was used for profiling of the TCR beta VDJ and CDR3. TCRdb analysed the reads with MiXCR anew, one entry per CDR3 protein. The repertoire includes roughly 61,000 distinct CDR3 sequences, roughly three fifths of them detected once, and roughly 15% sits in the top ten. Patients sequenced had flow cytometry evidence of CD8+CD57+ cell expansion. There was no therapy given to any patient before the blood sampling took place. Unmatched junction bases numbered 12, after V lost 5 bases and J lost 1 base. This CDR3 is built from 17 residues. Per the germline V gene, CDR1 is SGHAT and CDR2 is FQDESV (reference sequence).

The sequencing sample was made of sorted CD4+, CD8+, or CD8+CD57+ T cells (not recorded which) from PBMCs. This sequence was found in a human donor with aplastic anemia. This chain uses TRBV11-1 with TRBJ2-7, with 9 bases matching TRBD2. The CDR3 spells CASSLGGSGRSSYEQYF. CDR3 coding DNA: TGTGCCAGCAGCCTCGGCGGGAGCGGGAGGTCGTCCTACGAGCAGTACTTC.